This TCR beta chain was retrieved from a study of T cells in Graves' hyperthyroidism and ophthalmopathy. RNA transcripts gave rise to amplified TCR beta CDR3 regions. A set of HTBI primers served as the primers for a first-round RT-PCR of the TCR CDR3. Each CDR3 protein gets one entry after TCRdb re-called the multiplex PCR reads with MiXCR. The table lists 490,000 or so distinct CDR3 sequences, roughly 16% of them singletons. The authors obtained PBMCs from roughly 10 ml of fresh peripheral blood. This clonotype was recorded a few times. From germline, CDR1 is SNHLY and CDR2 FYNNEI. V lost 6 bases and J lost 5; bases outside the gene matches: 10. CDR3 size: 16 residues.

The rearrangement joins TRBV2 to TRBJ2-3, with TRBD2 matching over 11 bases. This receptor was identified in a woman aged 30 to 39 with Graves' ophthalmopathy. The sequencing sample was made of blood. The CDR3 nucleotides read TGTGCCAGCAGAGATCTTAGCGGGAGGGCCGTAGATACGCAGTATTTT. As protein: CASRDLSGRAVDTQYF.